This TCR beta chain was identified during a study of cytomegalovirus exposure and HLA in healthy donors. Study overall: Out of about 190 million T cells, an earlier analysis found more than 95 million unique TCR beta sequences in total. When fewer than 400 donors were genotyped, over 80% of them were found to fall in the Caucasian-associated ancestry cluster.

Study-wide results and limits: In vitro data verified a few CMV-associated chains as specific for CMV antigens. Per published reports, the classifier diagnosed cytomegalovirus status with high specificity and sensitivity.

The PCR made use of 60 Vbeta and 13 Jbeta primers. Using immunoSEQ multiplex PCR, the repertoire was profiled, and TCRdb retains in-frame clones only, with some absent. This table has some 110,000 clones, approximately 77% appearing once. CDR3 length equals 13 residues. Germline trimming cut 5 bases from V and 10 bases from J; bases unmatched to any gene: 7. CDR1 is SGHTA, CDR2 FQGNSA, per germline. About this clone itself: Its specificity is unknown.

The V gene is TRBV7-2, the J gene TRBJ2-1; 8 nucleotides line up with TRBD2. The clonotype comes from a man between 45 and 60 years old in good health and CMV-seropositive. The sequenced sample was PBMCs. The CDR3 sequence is CASSVGTSNEQFF. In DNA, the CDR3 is TGTGCCAGCAGCGTCGGGACTAGTAACGAGCAGTTCTTC.